This T cell receptor beta chain derives from a study of T cells in Graves' hyperthyroidism and ophthalmopathy. There are a few counts of this clonotype. Germline-derived CDR1 and CDR2 are SQVTM and ANQGSEA. The ends were cut back, 3 bases at V and 1 base at J, with 18 bases in the middle. This CDR3 spans 16 amino acids. TCR beta CDR3 region amplification was performed from RNA transcripts. When the TCR CDR3 underwent first-round RT-PCR, the HTBI primer set was used. One entry per CDR3 protein, called by TCRdb with MiXCR from the multiplex PCR reads. The sample shows 700,000 or so distinct CDR3 sequences, around 17% of them seen only once.

This rearrangement joins TRBV29-1 to TRBJ2-5; TRBD2 might be the D (5 bases). This TCR derives from a man aged 18 to 29 with Graves' hyperthyroidism. The sequencing input was blood. CDR3 amino acids: CSVEGRGSVPQETQYF. CDR3 in DNA: TGCAGCGTTGAGGGCCGAGGGTCCGTTCCCCAAGAGACCCAGTACTTC.